The 30 T cell receptor beta chains in this list originate from one sample, sequenced in a study of blood T cell repertoires in COVID-19. Clones were sequenced by immunoSEQ multiplex PCR, and TCRdb holds only the in-frame ones, with some missing. The sample contains about 110,000 clones, around four fifths of which appear only once. Sequencing was done on a sample of peripheral blood. The receptors derive from a woman aged 55-70 years with acute or convalescent COVID-19.

The gene calls are TRBV4-1 and TRBJ1-5; 9 bases fit TRBD1. The CDR3 is made up of 14 amino acids. J lost 7 bases, V lost 3 bases, and 4 bases had no gene match. Germline V gene data show CDR1 as MGHRA and CDR2 as YSYEKL. The CDR3 loop is CASSQGQGGQPQHF. CDR3 in DNA: TGCGCCAGCAGCCAGGGACAGGGAGGACAGCCCCAGCATTTT.

The chain carries TRBV6-5 and TRBJ1-1; no reliable D call. Trimming removed 11 bases at V and 4 bases at J, with 17 bases between. Germline CDR1 is MNHEY and CDR2 is SVGAGI. The CDR3 totals 13 residues. CDR3 bases: TGTGCCTCGGGGATTACGCGTGGCACTGAAGCTTTCTTT. This encodes CASGITRGTEAFF.

This rearrangement joins TRBV7-9 to TRBJ1-2; 7 positions match TRBD1. CDR1 SEHNR and CDR2 FQNEAQ come from the germline V gene (reference sequence). CDR3 length: 15 amino acids. V trimming: 5 bases; J trimming: 5 bases; junction bases outside the gene matches: 11. For the CDR3, the DNA is TGTGCCAGCAGCCGGGGGACAGACACCCTTTATGGCTACACCTTC. Protein: CASSRGTDTLYGYTF.

J is TRBJ2-3 and V is TRBV27; D perhaps matches TRBD2 (7 bases). This CDR3 has 15 amino acids. V was clipped by 6 bases and J by 0 bases, with 13 bases between them. Germline V gives CDR1 MNHEY, CDR2 SMNVEV (reference sequence). The CDR3 sequence: CASRSRGPSTDTQYF. For the CDR3, the DNA is TGTGCCAGCAGATCGCGGGGGCCTAGCACAGATACGCAGTATTTT.

This clone has only a few counts. CDR3 loop: CASSFLRGGGGSPLHF. The CDR3 DNA is TGTGCCAGCAGTTTCCTTAGGGGGGGCGGGGGTTCACCCCTCCACTTT. J is TRBJ1-6 and V is TRBV27; maybe TRBD1 (6 bases). The CDR3 loop spans 16 amino acids. With 3 bases removed from V and 9 bases from J, the gap between germline ends came to 18 bases. Germline assignment: CDR1 MNHEY and CDR2 SMNVEV (reference sequence).

This clone was detected only a few times. The chain links TRBV6-2 or TRBV6-3 to TRBJ2-5; 11 bases are shared with TRBD2. With 5 bases clipped from V and 2 bases from J, the junction kept 4 bases outside the gene matches. Germline V gene lookup returns CDR1 MNHEY and CDR2 SVGEGT. The CDR3 loop spans 15 amino acids. The CDR3 is CASSVRLAGQETQYF. CDR3 nucleotides: TGTGCCAGCAGTGTCAGACTAGCGGGGCAAGAGACCCAGTACTTC.

The V call is TRBV11-2, the J call TRBJ2-5; the D gene is possibly TRBD2 (6 bases). The CDR3 consists of 14 residues. CDR1 is SGHAT, CDR2 FQNNGV, per germline. The V gene lost 3 bases and the J gene lost 7 bases, with 15 bases spanning the gap. For the CDR3, the DNA is TGTGCCAGCAGCTTGGGTCCGGCCGGGGGGACCCAGTACTTC. It translates to CASSLGPAGGTQYF.

The V gene is TRBV9, the J gene TRBJ1-2; D perhaps matches TRBD1 (6 bases). Looked up from germline, CDR1 is SGDLS and CDR2 is YYNGEE. CDR3 size: 14 residues. The V gene lost 3 bases and the J gene lost 7 bases, with 16 bases spanning the gap. The CDR3 is CASSEVVRGGGYTF. CDR3 DNA: TGTGCCAGCAGCGAAGTGGTCAGGGGCGGTGGCTACACCTTC.

This clone was observed a few times. The chain uses TRBV11-2 and TRBJ1-2, with D maybe TRBD1 (6 bases). CDR3 length: 14 amino acids. The V end was cut by 6 bases, the J end by 4 bases, with 15 bases between. Germline CDR1 reads SGHAT; CDR2 reads FQNNGV. The chain's CDR3 is CASRKGGGAYGYTF. DNA of the CDR3: TGTGCCAGCAGGAAGGGAGGGGGGGCCTATGGCTACACCTTC.

This CDR3 reads CASSIGPLSGEKLFF. The CDR3 region has the DNA TGTGCCAGTAGTATAGGTCCCCTCTCGGGTGAAAAACTGTTTTTT. The chain links TRBV19 to TRBJ1-4; D ambiguous. This CDR3 is built from 15 residues. Trimming removed 1 base from V and 7 bases from J, with 13 bases in between. Germline CDR1 is LNHDA and CDR2 is SQIVND (reference sequence). The variable domain in full, completed from reference TRBV19 and TRBJ1-4, reads DGGITQSPKYLFRKEGQNVTLSCEQNLNHDAMYWYRQDPGQGLRLIYYSQIVNDFQKGDIAEGYSVSREKKESFPLTVTSAQKNPTAFYLCASSIGPLSGEKLFFGSGTQLSVL.

V is TRBV4-2 and J is TRBJ2-3; TRBD2 matches 15 bases. Germline V gene sequence: CDR1 LGHNA, CDR2 YNFKEQ. The CDR3 has 19 residues. V dropped 0 bases and J dropped 5; count of bases not matched to a gene: 9. CDR3 bases: TGTGCCAGCAGCCAAGATAGGCCGGGACTAGCGGGGGGCCGAGATACGCAGTATTTT. Its protein product is CASSQDRPGLAGGRDTQYF.

V and J are TRBV6-5 and TRBJ2-2; 9 nucleotides align to TRBD1. V lost 8 bases and J lost 7; bases outside the gene matches: 8. Germline V gene data show CDR1 as MNHEY and CDR2 as SVGAGI. The CDR3 length is 14 residues. Here the CDR3 reads CASPGTGRIGELFF. The DNA of the CDR3 is TGTGCCAGCCCCGGGACAGGGCGGATCGGGGAGCTGTTTTTT.

The genes are TRBV6-2 or TRBV6-3 and TRBJ2-5, with TRBD2 matching 9 bases. Trimming at V came to 2 bases and at J to 5 bases, leaving 9 bases not matched to a gene. The CDR3 has 16 amino acids. Germline loops: CDR1 MNHEY, CDR2 SVGEGT. The CDR3 DNA is TGTGCCAGCAGTTACCTTCCGGCGGGGGGGGAGGAGACCCAGTACTTC. It yields the protein CASSYLPAGGEETQYF.

The CDR3 region has the DNA TGTGCCAGCTCACCAACAAGCAATCAGCCCCAGCATTTT. Its protein is CASSPTSNQPQHF. The chain employs TRBV18 and TRBJ1-5; D not certain. This CDR3 has 13 amino acids. V was cut by 2 bases and J by 1 base, with 3 bases left in between. Germline V CDR1 and CDR2: KGHSH, LQKENI.

This sequence joins TRBV3-1 (or the pseudogene TRBV3-2) and TRBJ2-3, with D perhaps TRBD1 (6 bases). Trimming left V 0 bases short and J 3 bases short, with 13 bases between. Germline V CDR1 and CDR2: LGHDT, YNNKEL (reference sequence). The CDR3 consists of 16 residues. The CDR3 DNA sequence: TGTGCCAGCAGCCAAGAGGTGAAGGGGGTGACAGATACGCAGTATTTT. Protein sequence: CASSQEVKGVTDTQYF.

The chain employs TRBV2 and TRBJ1-5, with a weak D call TRBD1 (6 bases). V shed 6 bases and J shed 5 bases, with 11 bases lying between them. This CDR3 is built from 13 residues. Germline V gene sequence: CDR1 SNHLY, CDR2 FYNNEI. CDR3: CASSRQEDQPQHF. DNA of the CDR3: TGTGCCAGCAGCCGACAGGAAGATCAGCCCCAGCATTTT.

This clone appeared once. The rearrangement joins TRBV5-1 to TRBJ2-7; D call uncertain. CDR1 is SGHRS, CDR2 YFSETQ, per germline. Trimming removed 3 bases at V and 2 bases at J, with 12 bases between. This CDR3 region has 14 residues. The CDR3 coding sequence is TGCGCCAGCAGCTCCGGTCCTAGACCCTACGAGCAGTACTTC. Amino acids: CASSSGPRPYEQYF.

The sample holds one count of this clone. The V gene is TRBV7-9, the J gene TRBJ2-5; perhaps TRBD1 as D (6 bases). The length of the CDR3 is 15 residues. CDR1 and CDR2 from the germline V gene are SEHNR and FQNEAQ (reference sequence). The ends were cut back, 4 bases at V and 4 bases at J, with 16 bases in the middle. The CDR3 region is CASSSSLTGRETQYF. The CDR3 DNA reads TGTGCCAGCAGCTCCTCCTTAACAGGGAGAGAGACCCAGTACTTC.

This clone was counted between two and nine times. The chain joins TRBV12-3 or TRBV12-4 to TRBJ1-1; unclear D gene. V lost 6 bases, J lost 10 bases, and 12 bases lay in between. The CDR3 contains 11 residues. The chain's CDR3 is CASSSAGRAFF. The CDR3 DNA is TGTGCCAGCAGCAGCGCGGGAAGAGCTTTCTTT.

V gene TRBV27 combines with J gene TRBJ1-4; D not resolved. Looked up from germline, CDR1 is MNHEY and CDR2 is SMNVEV (reference sequence). The CDR3 sequence is 13 residues long. Trimming shortened V by 0 bases and J by 6 bases, and 5 bases separated the two germline ends. The CDR3 nucleotides are TGTGCCAGCAGTTTATCAGGAGATGAAAAACTGTTTTTT. Its protein product is CASSLSGDEKLFF.

This clone was detected a few times. The chain employs TRBV3-1 (or the pseudogene TRBV3-2) and TRBJ1-2; D not resolved. Trimming shortened V by 0 bases and J by 8 bases, and 7 bases separated the two germline ends. Per the germline V gene, CDR1 is LGHDT and CDR2 is YNNKEL (reference sequence). The CDR3 is 12 residues long. The chain's CDR3 is CASSQEIGGYTF. The CDR3 DNA follows: TGTGCCAGCAGCCAAGAGATTGGCGGCTACACCTTC.

This clone was counted a few times. CDR3 loop: CASSETLEAFF. In DNA, the CDR3 is TGTGCCAGCAGTGAAACTCTGGAAGCTTTCTTT. The chain recombines TRBV2 with TRBJ1-1; D not resolved. In germline, CDR1 is SNHLY, CDR2 FYNNEI. Trimming pared 2 bases from V and 8 bases from J, leaving 6 bases between. The CDR3 sequence is 11 residues long.

This rearrangement joins TRBV5-1 to TRBJ2-3, with TRBD1 matching 7 bases. After removal of 4 bases from V and 5 bases from J, the junction contained 4 bases not matched to a gene. Germline V gives CDR1 SGHRS, CDR2 YFSETQ. CDR3 length: 13 residues. This CDR3 reads CASSLHRGDTQYF. The CDR3 bases are TGCGCCAGCAGCCTGCACAGGGGAGATACGCAGTATTTT.

This chain uses TRBV5-1 with TRBJ2-1, with 14 positions matching TRBD2. This CDR3 is 17 amino acids long. The V gene's germline CDR1 is SGHRS and CDR2 YFSETQ. Unmatched junction bases numbered 6, after V lost 1 base and J lost 6 bases. The CDR3 region has the DNA TGCGCCAGCAGCTTGATACCCGGACTAGCGGGGGGCAATGAGCAGTTCTTC. Protein product: CASSLIPGLAGGNEQFF.

This clone was observed a single time. V is TRBV29-1 and J is TRBJ1-6; 8 bases align to TRBD1. Germline V gene sequence: CDR1 SQVTM, CDR2 ANQGSEA. V lost 5 bases to trimming and J lost 6 bases; unmatched junction nucleotides: 6. This CDR3 has 14 residues. This CDR3 is CSVSTGVPNSPLHF. The DNA of the CDR3 is TGCAGCGTTTCGACAGGGGTCCCTAATTCACCCCTCCACTTT. Complete variable domain (other parts from reference TRBV29-1 and TRBJ1-6): SAVISQKPSRDICQRGTSLTIQCQVDSQVTMMFWYRQQPGQSLTLIATANQGSEATYESGFVIDKFPISRPNLTFSTLTVSNMSPEDSSIYLCSVSTGVPNSPLHFGNGTRLTVT.

This clone was detected only a few times. The chain uses TRBV11-3 and TRBJ1-1; 7 bases match TRBD1. CDR3 length: 15 residues. With 2 bases clipped from V and 5 bases from J, the junction kept 8 bases outside the gene matches. Germline lookup yields CDR1 SGHNT and CDR2 YENEEA. The CDR3 nucleotides are TGTGCCAGCAGCTTATTTTTAGGGGGCGGAACTGAAGCTTTCTTT. This codes for CASSLFLGGGTEAFF.

The count of this clone is one. V usage is TRBV11-3 and J usage is TRBJ2-5; D is possibly TRBD2 (5 bases). Trimming removed 2 bases from V and 1 base from J, with 8 bases in between. The CDR3 is 14 amino acids. Germline V gene sequence: CDR1 SGHNT, CDR2 YENEEA. CDR3 loop: CASSLTRGQETQYF. CDR3 coding DNA: TGTGCCAGCAGCTTAACCCGGGGCCAAGAGACCCAGTACTTC. The full variable domain, rest sourced from reference TRBV11-3 and TRBJ2-5, is EAGVVQSPRYKIIEKKQPVAFWCNPISGHNTLYWYLQNLGQGPELLIRYENEEAVDDSQLPKDRFSAERLKGVDSTLKIQPAELGDSAVYLCASSLTRGQETQYFGPGTRLLVL.

This clone was seen only once. This chain joins TRBV6-2 or TRBV6-3 and TRBJ2-7; weak D call: TRBD1 (5 bases). This CDR3 has 14 amino acids. Trimming removed 0 bases at V and 6 bases at J, with 12 bases between. Germline values: CDR1 MNHEY, CDR2 SVGEGT. As DNA, the CDR3 is TGTGCCAGCAGTTACTCGTTCACAGGCAGCGAGCAGTACTTC. Translation gives CASSYSFTGSEQYF.

The chain is built from TRBV5-1 and TRBJ1-1, with D hard to call. V was shortened by 4 bases and J by 3 bases, with 19 bases between the two germline ends. CDR3 length: 16 amino acids. Germline lookup yields CDR1 SGHRS and CDR2 YFSETQ. CDR3 nucleotides: TGCGCCAGCAGCCCCCATGGGCGGACCGGGGACACTGAAGCTTTCTTT. Its translation is CASSPHGRTGDTEAFF.

V is TRBV4-3 and J is TRBJ1-2, with D perhaps matching TRBD1 (5 bases). The V gene lost 0 bases and the J gene lost 4 bases, with 9 bases spanning the gap. The CDR3 is 14 amino acids. Looked up from germline, CDR1 is LGHNA and CDR2 is YSLEER. CDR3 nucleotide sequence: TGCGCCAGCAGCCAAGACCAGGGTACCTATGGCTACACCTTC. As protein: CASSQDQGTYGYTF.